This T cell receptor (beta chain) was observed in a study of T cell responses to AZD1222 COVID-19 vaccine. Study information: Pooling of second doses given at about 4 or about 12 weeks was done.

Assay: immunoSEQ multiplex PCR; the TCRdb copy retains only in-frame clones and omits some. The table records about 140,000 clones, 70% to 90% of them present only once. As concerns this clone: What it recognizes is unknown.

V trimming: 5 bases; J trimming: 3 bases; junction bases outside the gene matches: 5. The CDR3 has 14 amino acids. Germline CDR1 reads LNHDA; CDR2 reads SQIVND (reference sequence). Study-wide results and caveats: Seropositive status at baseline applied to only 5 to 7 AZD1222 recipients.

J is TRBJ2-7 and V is TRBV19, with 9 bases identical to TRBD1. This material consisted of peripheral blood, taken on day 0 of AZD1222 vaccination. The TCR was taken from an adult in good health. Here the CDR3 DNA reads TGTGCCAGTAGTCCGGGACAGGGAGTCTACGAGCAGTACTTC. It is translated as CASSPGQGVYEQYF.